The 28 T cell receptor beta chains reported below all come from one sample, sequenced in a study of STAT3 mutations in large granular lymphocyte leukemia. The study's findings and limits: Every T-LGLL patient had at least one immunodominant TCRbeta clonotype.

Their target antigens are unknown. Using immunoSEQ multiplex PCR, the repertoire was profiled, and TCRdb retains in-frame clones only, with some absent. Counted here are about 4,000 clones, roughly 87% occurring once; the ten biggest clones make up 87%. Sequencing was carried out using peripheral blood mononuclear cells. These receptors originate from a boy aged 5 to 17 with T-cell large granular lymphocyte leukemia. Some clones in this sample may be carry-over from other donors' samples.

The chain joins TRBV5-1 to TRBJ2-2; TRBD1 matches 9 bases. CDR3 length: 15 residues. Looked up from germline, CDR1 is SGHRS and CDR2 is YFSETQ. Trimming cost V 3 bases and J 6 bases; bases outside gene matches: 6. CDR3 sequence (DNA): TGCGCCAGCAGCTCGGGACAGGGAGTTCCCGGGGAGCTGTTTTTT. Protein sequence: CASSSGQGVPGELFF. Full variable domain (outside the CDR3, taken from reference TRBV5-1 and TRBJ2-2): KAGVTQTPRYLIKTRGQQVTLSCSPISGHRSVSWYQQTPGQGLQFLFEYFSETQRNKGNFPGRFSGRQFSNSRSEMNVSTLELGDSALYLCASSSGQGVPGELFFGEGSRLTVL.

In its sample, this clone was seen a few times. This chain uses TRBV30 with TRBJ1-6; D possibly corresponds to TRBD1 (5 bases). This CDR3 is built from 16 residues. In germline, CDR1 is GTSNPN, CDR2 SVGIG (reference sequence). Trimming stripped 3 bases from V and 1 base from J, with 13 bases between. DNA for the CDR3: TGTGCCTGGAGAGGAGGGGCAGGGTCCTATAATTCACCCCTCCACTTT. It translates to CAWRGGAGSYNSPLHF.

The V and J genes are TRBV5-1 and TRBJ2-5, with 8 bases lining up with TRBD1. This CDR3 is built from 15 residues. Germline CDR1 and CDR2: SGHRS and YFSETQ. J was trimmed by 5 bases and V by 0 bases; bases with no gene match: 6. The DNA of the CDR3 is TGCGCCAGCAGCTTGGGGACAGGGCGTCCGGAGACCCAGTACTTC. Its translation: CASSLGTGRPETQYF.

The V gene is TRBV20-1, the J gene TRBJ2-7; D is undetermined. CDR1 is DFQATT, CDR2 SNEGSKA, per germline (reference sequence). The V end lost 3 bases, the J end lost 7 bases, and 10 bases lay between the germline ends. CDR3 length: 11 amino acids. The CDR3 DNA reads as TGCAGTGCTAGGGGTCATTCTGAGCAGTACTTC. It yields the protein CSARGHSEQYF.

This chain connects TRBV18 to TRBJ2-7; the D call may be TRBD1 or TRBD2 (6 bases each). Germline-derived CDR1 and CDR2 are KGHSH and LQKENI. The length of the CDR3 is 16 residues. Trimming removed 2 bases from V and 5 bases from J, with 19 bases in between. The CDR3 protein is CASSPGGRGYRDEQYF. CDR3 sequence (DNA): TGTGCCAGCTCACCAGGGGGTCGGGGGTACAGGGACGAGCAGTACTTC.

The chain joins TRBV29-1 to TRBJ2-7; tentative D call: TRBD1 (5 bases). Deletions cut 8 bases from V and 5 bases from J, with 10 bases between. The CDR3 consists of 10 residues. Per germline, CDR1 SQVTM and CDR2 ANQGSEA. The DNA for the CDR3 is TGCAGCACAATCAGGGACGAGCAGTACTTC. Protein: CSTIRDEQYF.

This chain links TRBV18 with TRBJ2-7; 11 nucleotides agree with TRBD2. V was clipped by 2 bases and J by 0 bases; unmatched bases: 12. From germline, CDR1 is KGHSH and CDR2 LQKENI. This CDR3 region has 19 residues. CDR3 bases: TGTGCCAGCTCACCAATCCCCTTGACTAGCGGGGACGGCTCCTACGAGCAGTACTTC. This gives the protein CASSPIPLTSGDGSYEQYF.

Only a few counts were recorded for this clone. Mismatch with germline at one junction end may stem from a read error. The V and J genes are TRBV7-7 and TRBJ2-5; D is possibly TRBD2 (6 bases). The CDR3 spans 15 residues. Looked up from germline, CDR1 is SSHAT and CDR2 is FNYEAQ (reference sequence). This CDR3 reads CASSSGRNFQETQYF. In DNA, the CDR3 is TGTGCTAGCAGCTCAGGGAGGAACTTCCAAGAGACCCAGTACTTC. Complete variable domain (other parts from reference TRBV7-7 and TRBJ2-5): GAGVSQSPRYKVTKRGQDVTLRCDPISSHATLYWYQQALGQGPEFLTYFNYEAQPDKSGLPSDRFSAERPEGSISTLTIQRTEQRDSAMYRCASSSGRNFQETQYFGPGTRLLVL.

The genes are TRBV25-1 and TRBJ2-7; 7 nucleotides line up with TRBD1. CDR1 and CDR2 from the germline V gene are MGHDK and SYGVNS. J gave up 3 bases and V 3 bases, and 8 bases lay outside the gene matches. CDR3 size: 15 residues. The CDR3 is CASSDQGVGNYEQYF. The CDR3 DNA sequence: TGTGCCAGCAGTGATCAGGGGGTTGGGAACTACGAGCAGTACTTC.

The rearrangement uses TRBV5-1 and TRBJ2-1; 8 bases line up with TRBD2. Trimming removed 5 bases from V and 2 bases from J; junction bases left unmatched: 3. In germline, CDR1 is SGHRS, CDR2 YFSETQ. There are 14 residues in the CDR3. In DNA, the CDR3 is TGCGCCAGCAGTCCGGGACTAGCCTACAATGAGCAGTTCTTC. Its protein product is CASSPGLAYNEQFF.

The J gene is TRBJ2-3, the V gene TRBV5-1; 8 nucleotides line up with TRBD1. V lost 4 bases, J lost 2 bases, and 6 bases stayed unmatched. Germline loops: CDR1 SGHRS, CDR2 YFSETQ. The CDR3 runs to 15 residues. Here the CDR3 reads CASSRQGPDTDTQYF. CDR3 nucleotides: TGCGCCAGCAGCAGACAGGGGCCCGACACAGATACGCAGTATTTT.

In DNA, the CDR3 is TGCGCCAGCAGCTTGGGGACCGAGCAGTACTTC. This encodes CASSLGTEQYF. This chain links TRBV5-1 with TRBJ2-7; D not resolved. Germline CDR1 SGHRS, CDR2 YFSETQ. V shed 0 bases and J shed 6 bases, with 4 bases lying between them. The CDR3 contains 11 residues.

The J gene is TRBJ1-3, the V gene TRBV30; 8 bases match TRBD1. The CDR3 runs 13 residues. The junction had 4 bases not matched to a gene; V was cut back by 0 bases and J by 9 bases. CDR1 is GTSNPN, CDR2 SVGIG, per germline (reference sequence). The CDR3 coding sequence is TGTGCCTGGAGTGTACAGGGGGGGGCCACCATATATTTT. Its translation is CAWSVQGGATIYF. Together with reference TRBV30 and TRBJ1-3, the CDR3 gives the full variable domain: SQTIHQWPATLVQPVGSPLSLECTVEGTSNPNLYWYRQAAGRGLQLLFYSVGIGQISSEVPQNLSASRPQDRQFILSSKKLLLSDSGFYLCAWSVQGGATIYFGEGSWLTVV.

V usage is TRBV5-1 and J usage is TRBJ2-7, with unresolved D. CDR1 and CDR2 (germline): SGHRS, YFSETQ. The CDR3 spans 13 residues. V shed 4 bases and J shed 2 bases, with 10 bases lying between them. The CDR3 DNA sequence: TGCGCCAGCAGCCTGCTAGGGACCTACGAGCAGTACTTC. This gives the protein CASSLLGTYEQYF.

The rearrangement joins TRBV30 to TRBJ2-7, with a weak D call TRBD2 (5 bases). The V end lost 2 bases, the J end lost 5 bases, and 13 bases lay between the germline ends. The CDR3 has 13 residues. CDR1 and CDR2 (germline): GTSNPN, SVGIG (reference sequence). CDR3 amino acids: CAWSWGANHEQYF. The CDR3 DNA sequence: TGTGCCTGGAGTTGGGGAGCTAACCACGAGCAGTACTTC.

The CDR3 is CASSLSVGEQPQHF. The CDR3 bases are TGTGCCAGCAGTTTATCAGTCGGGGAACAGCCCCAGCATTTT. The rearrangement joins TRBV27 to TRBJ1-5; D is uncertain. Looked up from germline, CDR1 is MNHEY and CDR2 is SMNVEV (reference sequence). This CDR3 region has 14 residues. The germline V and J ends were trimmed by 0 bases and 7 bases, with 10 bases remaining between them.

This clone was counted once. The chain employs TRBV5-1 and TRBJ2-7; unclear D gene. CDR3 length equals 13 residues. Germline V gene data show CDR1 as SGHRS and CDR2 as YFSETQ. Trimming cost V 2 bases and J 6 bases, with 12 bases left between them. The CDR3 nucleotides are TGCGCCAGCAGCTTCACCTCGACTGTCGAGCAGTACTTC. This encodes CASSFTSTVEQYF.

In its sample, this clone was seen once. V gene TRBV7-2 combines with J gene TRBJ1-2; D not certain. The V end was cut by 5 bases, the J end by 4 bases, with 11 bases between. Germline values: CDR1 SGHTA, CDR2 FQGNSA. The length of the CDR3 is 13 residues. CDR3 in amino acids: CASSPAGVYGYTF. The CDR3 coding sequence is TGTGCCAGCAGCCCCGCCGGGGTCTATGGCTACACCTTC.

CDR3 DNA sequence: TGTGCCTGGAGCTACAACCAGGGGGCGCAGGAAAAACTGTTTTTT. This encodes CAWSYNQGAQEKLFF. V usage is TRBV30 and J usage is TRBJ1-4, with 8 nucleotides matching TRBD1. The CDR3 is made up of 15 amino acids. CDR1 and CDR2 from the germline V gene are GTSNPN and SVGIG (reference sequence). Trimming removed 3 bases from V and 8 bases from J; junction bases left unmatched: 11.

The chain employs TRBV6-1 and TRBJ2-7; 9 bases line up with TRBD2. The CDR3 is 17 residues long. V lost 2 bases, J lost 2 bases, and 10 bases stayed unmatched. Germline values: CDR1 MNHNS, CDR2 SASEGT. The CDR3 nucleotides are TGTGCCAGCAGTGAATCAGGAAGGGGACTAGCTCCCTACGAGCAGTACTTC. Encoded protein: CASSESGRGLAPYEQYF.

This chain links TRBV30 with TRBJ2-3, with TRBD1 as a possible D gene (6 bases). This CDR3 region has 13 residues. Trimming took 6 bases from V and 2 from J, leaving 12 bases between them. Germline V gene lookup returns CDR1 GTSNPN and CDR2 SVGIG (reference sequence). CDR3 protein: CACDRKNTDTQYF. The CDR3 coding sequence is TGTGCCTGCGACAGGAAAAACACAGATACGCAGTATTTT.

The chain uses TRBV30 and TRBJ2-7; 11 bases agree with TRBD1. The CDR3 runs to 13 residues. Germline V gives CDR1 GTSNPN, CDR2 SVGIG (reference sequence). The CDR3 DNA reads as TGTGCAGGACAGGGGGCGATGAGGGGTGAGCAGTACTTC. It encodes CAGQGAMRGEQYF.

V is TRBV14 and J is TRBJ2-5; D is unclear. The length of the CDR3 is 14 residues. Germline CDR1 reads SGHDN; CDR2 reads FVKESK. V was cut by 4 bases and J by 4 bases, with 13 bases left in between. The CDR3 DNA reads as TGTGCCAGCAGCCCCCGGACGACGGGAGAGACCCAGTACTTC. Its protein product is CASSPRTTGETQYF. Looking up the rest from reference TRBV14 and TRBJ2-5 gives the full variable domain: EAGVTQFPSHSVIEKGQTVTLRCDPISGHDNLYWYRRVMGKEIKFLLHFVKESKQDESGMPNNRFLAERTGGTYSTLKVQPAELEDSGVYFCASSPRTTGETQYFGPGTRLLVL.

The chain has TRBV5-4 and TRBJ1-2; D perhaps matches TRBD1 (6 bases). Germline V CDR1 and CDR2: SGHNT, YYREEE (reference sequence). This CDR3 is 14 amino acids long. V was clipped by 0 bases and J by 8 bases, with 14 bases between them. The CDR3 region has the DNA TGTGCCAGCAGCTTGGATCGGGGGCAGGGAGGCTACACCTTC. Its protein is CASSLDRGQGGYTF.

In this sample, this clone turned up a few times. The chain employs TRBV7-2 and TRBJ1-4; perhaps TRBD1 as D (6 bases). From germline, CDR1 is SGHTA and CDR2 FQGNSA. The CDR3 contains 15 residues. The germline V and J ends were trimmed by 5 bases and 2 bases, with 12 bases remaining between them. The CDR3 is CASSPYRATNEKLFF. In DNA, the CDR3 is TGTGCCAGCAGCCCCTACAGGGCGACTAATGAAAAACTGTTTTTT.

The V call is TRBV9, the J call TRBJ1-6; D is undetermined. There are 15 residues in the CDR3. Trimming removed 0 bases at V and 8 bases at J, with 12 bases between. Germline assignment: CDR1 SGDLS and CDR2 YYNGEE. CDR3 nucleotide sequence: TGTGCCAGCAGCGTAGCTGGGCCGACCGATTCACCCCTCCACTTT. Its translation is CASSVAGPTDSPLHF. Filled out from reference TRBV9 and TRBJ1-6, the complete variable domain reads DSGVTQTPKHLITATGQRVTLRCSPRSGDLSVYWYQQSLDQGLQFLIQYYNGEERAKGNILERFSAQQFPDLHSELNLSSLELGDSALYFCASSVAGPTDSPLHFGNGTRLTVT.

This clone has only a few counts. The V gene is TRBV5-4, the J gene TRBJ1-2; weak D call: TRBD1 (5 bases). The V end lost 3 bases, the J end lost 8 bases, and 11 bases lay between the germline ends. The CDR3 covers 12 residues. Per germline, CDR1 SGHNT and CDR2 YYREEE (reference sequence). The CDR3 sequence is CASSSQGWGYTF. The CDR3 nucleotides read TGTGCCAGCAGCTCCCAGGGTTGGGGCTACACCTTC.

This clone was seen more than once but under ten times. The chain carries TRBV7-2 and TRBJ1-5; TRBD1 matches at 10 bases. CDR1 is SGHTA, CDR2 FQGNSA, per germline. CDR3 length: 15 residues. V trimming: 6 bases; J trimming: 7 bases; junction bases outside the gene matches: 9. DNA for the CDR3: TGTGCCAGCAGACCAGGGACAGGGGCAGGCCAGCCCCAGCATTTT. It specifies CASRPGTGAGQPQHF.